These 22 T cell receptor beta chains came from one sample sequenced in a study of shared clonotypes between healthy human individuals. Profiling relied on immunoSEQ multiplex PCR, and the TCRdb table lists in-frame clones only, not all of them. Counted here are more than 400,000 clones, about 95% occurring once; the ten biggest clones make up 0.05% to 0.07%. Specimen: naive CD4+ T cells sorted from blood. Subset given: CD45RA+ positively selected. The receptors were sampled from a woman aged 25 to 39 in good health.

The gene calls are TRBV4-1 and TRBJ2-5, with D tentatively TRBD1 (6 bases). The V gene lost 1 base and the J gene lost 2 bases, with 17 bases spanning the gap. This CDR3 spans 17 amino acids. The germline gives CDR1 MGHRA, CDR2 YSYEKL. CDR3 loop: CASSQAGWGRGQETQYF. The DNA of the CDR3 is TGCGCCAGCAGCCAAGCAGGTTGGGGCAGGGGACAAGAGACCCAGTACTTC.

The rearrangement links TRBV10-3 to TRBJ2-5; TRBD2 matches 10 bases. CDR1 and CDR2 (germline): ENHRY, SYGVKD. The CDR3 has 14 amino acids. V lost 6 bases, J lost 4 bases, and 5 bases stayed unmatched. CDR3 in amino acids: CAISDGTSVETQYF. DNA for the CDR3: TGTGCCATCAGCGACGGGACTAGCGTAGAGACCCAGTACTTC.

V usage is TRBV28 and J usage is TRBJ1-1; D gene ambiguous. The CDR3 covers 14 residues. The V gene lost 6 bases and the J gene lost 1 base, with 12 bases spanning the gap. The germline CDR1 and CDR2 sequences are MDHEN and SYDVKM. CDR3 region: CASSRGGKNTEAFF. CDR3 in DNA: TGTGCCAGCAGCCGGGGTGGGAAGAACACTGAAGCTTTCTTT.

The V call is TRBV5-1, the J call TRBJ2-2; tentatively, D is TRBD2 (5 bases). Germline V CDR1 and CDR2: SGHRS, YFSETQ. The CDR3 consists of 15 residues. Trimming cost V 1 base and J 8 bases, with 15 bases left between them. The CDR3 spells CASSLWEPPKGELFF. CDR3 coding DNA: TGCGCCAGCAGCTTGTGGGAGCCCCCTAAGGGGGAGCTGTTTTTT.

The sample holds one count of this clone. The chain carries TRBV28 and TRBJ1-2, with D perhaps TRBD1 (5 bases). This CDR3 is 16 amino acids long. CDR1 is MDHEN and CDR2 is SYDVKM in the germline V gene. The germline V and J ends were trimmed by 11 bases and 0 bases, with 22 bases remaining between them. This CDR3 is CAHASGRDSANYGYTF. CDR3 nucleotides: TGTGCCCACGCCTCCGGTCGGGACTCAGCTAACTATGGCTACACCTTC.

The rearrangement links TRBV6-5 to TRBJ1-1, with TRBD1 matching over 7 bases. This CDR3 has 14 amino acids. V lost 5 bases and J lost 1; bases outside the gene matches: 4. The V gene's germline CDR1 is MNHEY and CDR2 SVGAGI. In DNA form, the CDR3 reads TGTGCCAGCAGTGGGACAGCCCCGAACACTGAAGCTTTCTTT. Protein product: CASSGTAPNTEAFF.

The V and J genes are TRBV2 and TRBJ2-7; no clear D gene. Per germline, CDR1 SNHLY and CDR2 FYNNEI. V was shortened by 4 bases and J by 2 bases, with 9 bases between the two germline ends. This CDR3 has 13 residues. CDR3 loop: CASSVSGPYEQYF. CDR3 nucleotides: TGTGCCAGCAGTGTCTCCGGGCCCTACGAGCAGTACTTC. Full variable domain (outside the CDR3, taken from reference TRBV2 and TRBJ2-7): EPEVTQTPSHQVTQMGQEVILRCVPISNHLYFYWYRQILGQKVEFLVSFYNNEISEKSEIFDDQFSVERPDGSNFTLKIRSTKLEDSAMYFCASSVSGPYEQYFGPGTRLTVT.

The CDR3 nucleotides are TGTGCCAGCAGTCGGGACAGCTATGGCTACACCTTC. Translating it yields CASSRDSYGYTF. The V gene is TRBV6-5, the J gene TRBJ1-2; TRBD1 matches at 7 bases. The CDR3 consists of 12 residues. CDR1 and CDR2 from the germline V gene are MNHEY and SVGAGI. Trimming took 5 bases from V and 4 from J; bases not matched to a gene: 1.

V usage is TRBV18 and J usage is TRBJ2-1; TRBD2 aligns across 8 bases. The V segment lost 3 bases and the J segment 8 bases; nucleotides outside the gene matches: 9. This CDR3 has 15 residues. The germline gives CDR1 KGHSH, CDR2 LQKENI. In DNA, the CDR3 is TGTGCCAGCTCACCGGCGGGGGGTTCCCGGGATGAGCAGTTCTTC. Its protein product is CASSPAGGSRDEQFF.

CDR3 region: CAISADSNQPQHF. The CDR3 DNA follows: TGTGCCATCAGTGCGGATAGCAATCAGCCCCAGCATTTT. This chain links TRBV10-3 with TRBJ1-5, with D unclear. Per germline, CDR1 ENHRY and CDR2 SYGVKD. The CDR3 contains 13 residues. V was cut by 4 bases and J by 0 bases, with 4 bases left in between.

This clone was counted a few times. The CDR3 DNA reads as TGTGCCAGCGGACGGGGACAGTACACCGGGGAGCTGTTTTTT. It specifies CASGRGQYTGELFF. The V and J genes are TRBV7-3 and TRBJ2-2; 7 positions agree with TRBD1. CDR1 SGHTA and CDR2 FQGTGA come from the germline V gene. This CDR3 has 14 residues. J was trimmed by 3 bases and V by 8 bases; bases with no gene match: 6.

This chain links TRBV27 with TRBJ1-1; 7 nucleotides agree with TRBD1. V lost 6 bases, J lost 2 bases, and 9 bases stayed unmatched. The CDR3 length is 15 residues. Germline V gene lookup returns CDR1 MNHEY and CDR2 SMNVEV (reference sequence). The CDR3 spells CASSPGQVGNTEAFF. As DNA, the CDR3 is TGTGCCAGCAGCCCCGGACAGGTTGGTAACACTGAAGCTTTCTTT.

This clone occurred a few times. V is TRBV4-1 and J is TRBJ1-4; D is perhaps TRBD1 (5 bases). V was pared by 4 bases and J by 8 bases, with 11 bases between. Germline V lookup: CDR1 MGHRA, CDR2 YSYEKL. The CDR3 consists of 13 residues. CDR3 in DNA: TGCGCCAGCAGCCTTGGGACGAGGGAAAAACTGTTTTTT. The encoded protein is CASSLGTREKLFF.

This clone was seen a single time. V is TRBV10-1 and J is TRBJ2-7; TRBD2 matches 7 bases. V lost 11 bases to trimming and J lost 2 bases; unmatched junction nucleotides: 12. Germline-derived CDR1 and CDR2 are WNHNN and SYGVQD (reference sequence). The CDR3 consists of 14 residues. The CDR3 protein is CAYVGTGLAYEQYF. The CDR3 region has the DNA TGCGCCTACGTTGGCACCGGACTAGCCTACGAGCAGTACTTC.

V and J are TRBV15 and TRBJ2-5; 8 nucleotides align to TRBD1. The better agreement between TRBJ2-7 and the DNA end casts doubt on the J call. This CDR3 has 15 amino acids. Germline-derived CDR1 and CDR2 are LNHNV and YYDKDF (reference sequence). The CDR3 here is CATSSRQGSPYEQYF. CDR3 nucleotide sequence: TGTGCCACCAGCAGTAGACAGGGGAGCCCCTACGAGCAGTACTTC.

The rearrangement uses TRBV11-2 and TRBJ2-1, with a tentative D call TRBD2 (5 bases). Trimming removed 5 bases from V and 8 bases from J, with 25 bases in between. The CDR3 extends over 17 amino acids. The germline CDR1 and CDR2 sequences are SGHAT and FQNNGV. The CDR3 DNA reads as TGTGCCAGCAGCCACCTCACTAGGCGCGCAGATAACGATGAGCAGTTCTTC. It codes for CASSHLTRRADNDEQFF. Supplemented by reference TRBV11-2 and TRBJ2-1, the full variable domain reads EAGVAQSPRYKIIEKRQSVAFWCNPISGHATLYWYQQILGQGPKLLIQFQNNGVVDDSQLPKDRFSAERLKGVDSTLKIQPAKLEDSAVYLCASSHLTRRADNDEQFFGPGTRLTVL.

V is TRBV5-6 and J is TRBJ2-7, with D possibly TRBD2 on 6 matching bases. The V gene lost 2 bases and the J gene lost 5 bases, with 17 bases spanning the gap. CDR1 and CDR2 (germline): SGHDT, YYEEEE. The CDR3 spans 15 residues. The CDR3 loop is CASSFKTSFIDEQYF. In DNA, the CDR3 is TGTGCCAGCAGCTTTAAAACTAGCTTTATAGACGAGCAGTACTTC.

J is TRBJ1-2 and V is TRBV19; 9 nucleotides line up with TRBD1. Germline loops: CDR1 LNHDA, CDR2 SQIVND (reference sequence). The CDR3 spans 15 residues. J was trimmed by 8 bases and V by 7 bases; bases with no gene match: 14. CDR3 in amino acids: CASTPHSGQGEGYTF. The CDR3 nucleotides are TGTGCCAGTACTCCCCACTCGGGACAGGGAGAAGGCTACACCTTC.

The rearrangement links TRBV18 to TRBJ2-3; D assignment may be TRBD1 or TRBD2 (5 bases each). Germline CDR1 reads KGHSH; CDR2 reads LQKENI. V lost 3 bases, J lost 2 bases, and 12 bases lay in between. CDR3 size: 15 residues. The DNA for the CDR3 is TGTGCCAGCTCACCGTTGGGGGATTACACAGATACGCAGTATTTT. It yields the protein CASSPLGDYTDTQYF.

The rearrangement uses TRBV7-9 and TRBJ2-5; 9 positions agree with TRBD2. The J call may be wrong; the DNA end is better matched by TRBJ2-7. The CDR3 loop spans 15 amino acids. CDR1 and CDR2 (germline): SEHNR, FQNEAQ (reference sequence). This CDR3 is CASSSGASGTDEQYF. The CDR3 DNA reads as TGTGCCAGCAGCTCAGGGGCTAGCGGGACGGACGAGCAGTACTTC.

The CDR3 bases are TGTGCCAGCAGCCGACGGCAGAACACCGGGGAGCTGTTTTTT. It encodes CASSRRQNTGELFF. This chain uses TRBV6-1 with TRBJ2-2; D gene ambiguous. Germline CDR1 MNHNS, CDR2 SASEGT. V lost 6 bases and J lost 1, with 9 bases in between. The CDR3 length is 14 residues.

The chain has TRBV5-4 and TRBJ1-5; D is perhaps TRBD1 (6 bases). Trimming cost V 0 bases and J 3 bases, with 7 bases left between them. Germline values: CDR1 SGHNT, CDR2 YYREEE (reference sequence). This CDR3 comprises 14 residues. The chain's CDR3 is CASSLAGVNQPQHF. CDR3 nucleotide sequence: TGTGCCAGCAGCTTGGCAGGGGTCAATCAGCCCCAGCATTTT.